This TCR beta chain was recorded in a study of cytomegalovirus exposure and HLA in healthy donors. The donors belonged to the approximately 110-subject validation cohort, separate from the approximately 670-subject first cohort. Sequenced by immunoSEQ multiplex PCR; TCRdb stores in-frame clones only, minus some. This sample has about 160,000 clones, with 95% to 97% found just once. The CDR3 has 15 residues. The J segment lost 5 bases and the V segment lost 1 base, leaving 8 bases of the junction unmatched. Per germline, CDR1 SGDLS and CDR2 YYNGEE. In its sample, this clone was seen once. The sequenced material came from PBMCs. The V and J genes are TRBV9 and TRBJ2-7; 8 bases match TRBD1. The TCR sequence derives from a woman in her late teens or twenties in good health and CMV-seronegative. The chain's CDR3 is CASSVSPGTGDEQYF. DNA of the CDR3: TGTGCCAGCAGCGTATCCCCAGGGACAGGAGACGAGCAGTACTTC.